What follows describes a single T cell receptor beta chain. This record comes from a study of T cell changes during pregnancy in multiple sclerosis. Germline-derived CDR1 and CDR2 are KGHSH and LQKENI. The CDR3 has 16 residues. Trimming shortened V by 2 bases and J by 3 bases, and 13 bases separated the two germline ends. Some clones are missing from TCRdb's copy, which holds only in-frame ones; the method was immunoSEQ multiplex PCR. The sample lists around 68,000 clones; about nine tenths were seen once. The receptor was isolated from a female donor with multiple sclerosis, enrolled in a pregnancy study. The chain is built from TRBV18 and TRBJ1-4, with a tentative D call TRBD1 (6 bases). The specimen comprised CD4+ T cells from peripheral blood mononuclear cells, sampled before pregnancy. The CDR3 nucleotides are TGTGCCAGCTCACCAATACAGGGATTGCCTAATGAAAAACTGTTTTTT. Protein product: CASSPIQGLPNEKLFF. The full variable domain, with the rest looked up from reference TRBV18 and TRBJ1-4, is NAGVMQNPRHLVRRRGQEARLRCSPMKGHSHVYWYRQLPEEGLKFMVYLQKENIIDESGMPKERFSAEFPKEGPSILRIQQVVRGDSAAYFCASSPIQGLPNEKLFFGSGTQLSVL.